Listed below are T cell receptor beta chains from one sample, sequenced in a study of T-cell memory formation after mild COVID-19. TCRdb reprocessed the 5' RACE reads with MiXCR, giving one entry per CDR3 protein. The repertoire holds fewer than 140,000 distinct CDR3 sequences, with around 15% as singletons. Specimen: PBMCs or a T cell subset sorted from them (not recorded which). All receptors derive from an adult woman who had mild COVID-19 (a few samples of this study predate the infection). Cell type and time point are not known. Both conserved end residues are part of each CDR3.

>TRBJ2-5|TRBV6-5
CASSYQTSGRTWQETQYF
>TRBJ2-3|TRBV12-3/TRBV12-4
CASSGTADTQYF
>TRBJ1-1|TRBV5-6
CASSLQGGRNTEAFF
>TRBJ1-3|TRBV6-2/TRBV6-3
CASSFRDIGNTIYF
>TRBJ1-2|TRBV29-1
CSVDRGQGRGYTF
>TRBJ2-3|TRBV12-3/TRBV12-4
CASIPGTGLADTQYF
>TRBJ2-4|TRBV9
CASSAQGAGRNIQYF
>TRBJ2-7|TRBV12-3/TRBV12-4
CASTTARGAHEQYF
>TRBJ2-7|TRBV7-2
CASSSGTSGAEQYF
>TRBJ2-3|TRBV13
CASSFRFQSFPDTQYF
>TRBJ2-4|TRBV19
CASTVVPQGDFNIQYF
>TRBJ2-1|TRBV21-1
CASSKAGPGDTSANGNEQFF